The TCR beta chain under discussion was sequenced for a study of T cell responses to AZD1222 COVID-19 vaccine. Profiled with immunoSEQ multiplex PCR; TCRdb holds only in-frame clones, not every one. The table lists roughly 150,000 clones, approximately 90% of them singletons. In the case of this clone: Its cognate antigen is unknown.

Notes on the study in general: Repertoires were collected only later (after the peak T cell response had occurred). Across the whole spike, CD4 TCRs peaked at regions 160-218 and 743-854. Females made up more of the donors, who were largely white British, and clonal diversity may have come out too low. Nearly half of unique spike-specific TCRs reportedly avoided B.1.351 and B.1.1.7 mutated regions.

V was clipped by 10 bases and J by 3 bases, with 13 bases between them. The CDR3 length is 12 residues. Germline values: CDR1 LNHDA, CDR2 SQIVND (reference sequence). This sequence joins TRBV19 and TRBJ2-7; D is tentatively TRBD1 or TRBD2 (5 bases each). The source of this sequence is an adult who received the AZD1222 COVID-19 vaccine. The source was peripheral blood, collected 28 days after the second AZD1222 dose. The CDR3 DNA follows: TGTGCCAACCCGGGGCCAAACTACGAGCAGTACTTC. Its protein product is CANPGPNYEQYF.